The next 25 T cell receptor beta chains were all read from a single sample in a study of post-analysis software for immune sequencing data. Every TCR beta cDNA library bore unique molecular identifiers. Each CDR3 protein gets one entry after TCRdb re-called the PCR reads with MiXCR. The sample gives around 770,000 distinct CDR3 sequences, about half of which show up once; approximately 4.4% is in the top ten. Study outcomes and limitations: TRBV segments more frequent in patients than in controls numbered roughly 5 and included TRBV5-6, TRBV5-1 and TRBV20-1.

These TCRs are of unknown antigen specificity. The sample taken for sequencing was blood. These receptors were taken from a girl between 10 and 17 years old with multiple sclerosis.

The J gene is TRBJ2-7, the V gene TRBV7-3, with 9 bases fitting TRBD2. From germline, CDR1 is SGHTA and CDR2 FQGTGA. V lost 2 bases to trimming and J lost 4 bases; unmatched junction nucleotides: 12. CDR3 length: 17 residues. As DNA, the CDR3 is TGTGCCAGCAGCTTATCTCTCGCTAGCGGGACCCCTTACGAGCAGTACTTC. Its translation: CASSLSLASGTPYEQYF.

The rearrangement joins TRBV5-1 to TRBJ2-5; 8 bases line up with TRBD1. This CDR3 is built from 17 residues. Per germline, CDR1 SGHRS and CDR2 YFSETQ. V was clipped by 4 bases and J by 4 bases; unmatched bases: 15. CDR3 region: CASSPGDRTWRSETQYF. Written as DNA, the CDR3 is TGCGCCAGCAGCCCCGGGGACAGGACTTGGAGGTCAGAGACCCAGTACTTC.

J is TRBJ2-7 and V is TRBV19; TRBD2 matches 7 bases. The assigned J gene may be wrong: the sequence end matches TRBJ2-5 better. Germline V gene sequence: CDR1 LNHDA, CDR2 SQIVND (reference sequence). The CDR3 totals 13 residues. The CDR3 bases are TGTGCCAGTATCCCCCGCGGGAGCGAGACCCAGTACTTC. Translation gives CASIPRGSETQYF.

This clonotype has only a few counts. The chain combines TRBV18 with TRBJ2-3, with 14 bases that match TRBD2. The length of the CDR3 is 19 residues. The junction had 10 bases not matched to a gene; V was cut back by 0 bases and J by 5 bases. Looked up from germline, CDR1 is KGHSH and CDR2 is LQKENI. The CDR3 region has the DNA TGTGCCAGCTCACCACCGCGGGGGGGACTAGCGGGAGACGGAGATACGCAGTATTTT. Residues: CASSPPRGGLAGDGDTQYF.

The chain recombines TRBV24-1 with TRBJ2-2; the D gene could be TRBD1 or TRBD2 (5 bases each). Between the trimmed V and J ends, which lost 5 bases and 3 bases, there was a span of 15 bases. This CDR3 is built from 16 residues. The germline gives CDR1 KGHDR, CDR2 SFDVKD. The CDR3 DNA sequence: TGTGCCACCAGTGGCGGTTGGGACCCATACACCGGGGAGCTGTTTTTT. This codes for CATSGGWDPYTGELFF.

The chain recombines TRBV5-1 with TRBJ1-6; 10 bases line up with TRBD1. V shed 5 bases and J 10 bases; nucleotides not matched to a gene: 0. This CDR3 is built from 12 residues. Germline V CDR1 and CDR2: SGHRS, YFSETQ. The CDR3 reads CASRDRGSPLHF. The CDR3 coding sequence is TGCGCCAGCAGGGACAGGGGGTCACCCCTCCACTTT.

This clonotype was detected only once. The chain uses TRBV15 and TRBJ2-1, with 15 bases aligning to TRBD2. Looked up from germline, CDR1 is LNHNV and CDR2 is YYDKDF (reference sequence). V shed 3 bases and J 0 bases; nucleotides not matched to a gene: 15. CDR3 length: 22 residues. The CDR3 nucleotides read TGTGCCACCAGCAGCTCCGGGACTAGCGGGAGGCCCCAACCCAGCTCCTACAATGAGCAGTTCTTC. It translates to CATSSSGTSGRPQPSSYNEQFF.

In this sample, this clonotype turned up a few times. This chain links TRBV7-3 with TRBJ2-7, with 9 bases aligning to TRBD2. The CDR3 has 16 amino acids. CDR1 and CDR2 (germline): SGHTA, FQGTGA. J was trimmed by 7 bases and V by 5 bases; bases with no gene match: 15. This chain's CDR3 is CASSPQGSSGMKEQYF. DNA of the CDR3: TGTGCCAGCAGCCCCCAAGGGTCTAGCGGGATGAAGGAGCAGTACTTC.

This clonotype was picked up a small number of times. This chain uses TRBV28 with TRBJ2-7; a possible D gene is TRBD2 (6 bases). Trimming stripped 5 bases from V and 3 bases from J, with 11 bases between. The CDR3 sequence is 13 residues long. Per the germline V gene, CDR1 is MDHEN and CDR2 is SYDVKM. CDR3: CASSMGLHYEQYF. The CDR3 DNA reads as TGTGCCAGCAGTATGGGACTGCACTACGAGCAGTACTTC.

This clonotype was counted only a few times. The genes are TRBV12-3 or TRBV12-4 and TRBJ2-1; a weak D match, TRBD2 (6 bases). This CDR3 spans 12 amino acids. Deletions cut 5 bases from V and 12 bases from J, with 14 bases between. The CDR3 sequence is CASSPPGGGQFF. DNA for the CDR3: TGTGCCAGCAGTCCCCCTGGGGGAGGGCAGTTCTTC.

The chain joins TRBV13 to TRBJ2-3; D is possibly TRBD2 (5 bases). CDR1 PRHDT and CDR2 FYEKMQ come from the germline V gene (reference sequence). The CDR3 consists of 14 residues. Trimming removed 10 bases from V and 2 bases from J, with 16 bases in between. This CDR3 reads CANLRVSSTDTQYF. The CDR3 nucleotides read TGTGCCAACCTGCGGGTGTCATCCACAGATACGCAGTATTTT.

This clonotype occurred a few times. This chain joins TRBV16 and TRBJ2-5; the D gene is possibly TRBD2 (5 bases). The end of the DNA is better explained by TRBJ2-7, so the J call may be wrong. The CDR3 contains 12 residues. Germline CDR1 KGHSY, CDR2 FQNENV. The CDR3 DNA sequence: TGTGCCAGCAGCCATTATGCGGGCGAGCAGTACTTC. It yields the protein CASSHYAGEQYF.

V and J are TRBV7-9 and TRBJ2-3; 11 bases match TRBD2. The trim removed 4 bases at V and 5 bases at J, leaving 11 bases unmatched. CDR1 SEHNR and CDR2 FQNEAQ come from the germline V gene (reference sequence). CDR3 length: 17 residues. This CDR3 reads CASSSRLAGNEGDTQYF. CDR3 DNA sequence: TGTGCCAGCAGCTCACGACTAGCGGGGAATGAGGGAGATACGCAGTATTTT.

CDR3 nucleotides: TGTGCCATCGGGGACAGACAGGGGGCGGGGGGAGACAATGAGCAGTTCTTC. Protein product: CAIGDRQGAGGDNEQFF. The rearrangement links TRBV10-3 to TRBJ2-1; TRBD1 aligns across 10 bases. From germline, CDR1 is ENHRY and CDR2 SYGVKD. There are 17 residues in the CDR3. With V trimmed by 8 bases and J by 5 bases, 15 bases remained unmatched.

For the CDR3, the DNA is TGCAGTGCTAGCTCAGGTCGAGGGGAGGAGACCCAGTACTTC. It specifies CSASSGRGEETQYF. The rearrangement links TRBV20-1 to TRBJ2-5; D might be TRBD1 or TRBD2, each matching 5 bases. CDR3 size: 14 residues. Germline V gene lookup returns CDR1 DFQATT and CDR2 SNEGSKA (reference sequence). Trimming took off 3 bases at V and 5 bases at J, with 16 bases between the two ends.

This clonotype was seen once. The chain joins TRBV28 to TRBJ2-3; 7 bases align to TRBD2. Germline CDR1 MDHEN, CDR2 SYDVKM. This CDR3 is 15 amino acids long. J gave up 6 bases and V 2 bases, and 8 bases lay outside the gene matches. This CDR3 is CASSLGDYRLDTQYF. As DNA, the CDR3 is TGTGCCAGCAGTTTAGGGGACTATCGGTTGGATACGCAGTATTTT.

This clonotype was recorded at least ten times. V gene TRBV6-5 combines with J gene TRBJ2-1, with TRBD1 matching over 8 bases. V was clipped by 6 bases and J by 1 base; unmatched bases: 8. The CDR3 is 16 amino acids. CDR1 and CDR2 (germline): MNHEY, SVGAGI. This CDR3 reads CASRGDRGVSYNEQFF. CDR3 bases: TGTGCCAGCAGGGGCGACAGGGGAGTGTCCTACAATGAGCAGTTCTTC.

This clonotype showed up just a few times. The CDR3 coding sequence is TGCGCCAGCAGCGTAACTAGCGGCGGCCACAATGAGCAGTTCTTC. Protein: CASSVTSGGHNEQFF. V gene TRBV5-1 combines with J gene TRBJ2-1; TRBD2 matches 8 bases. The CDR3 consists of 15 residues. Trimming cost V 4 bases and J 5 bases; bases outside gene matches: 8. In germline, CDR1 is SGHRS, CDR2 YFSETQ. Supplemented by reference TRBV5-1 and TRBJ2-1, the full variable domain reads KAGVTQTPRYLIKTRGQQVTLSCSPISGHRSVSWYQQTPGQGLQFLFEYFSETQRNKGNFPGRFSGRQFSNSRSEMNVSTLELGDSALYLCASSVTSGGHNEQFFGPGTRLTVL.

V is TRBV9 and J is TRBJ2-1, with D possibly being TRBD2 (6 bases). Trimming removed 3 bases at V and 5 bases at J, with 9 bases between. CDR1 and CDR2 from the germline V gene are SGDLS and YYNGEE. The CDR3 contains 13 residues. CDR3 sequence reads: CASSGGGNNEQFF. For the CDR3, the DNA is TGTGCCAGCAGCGGGGGAGGAAACAATGAGCAGTTCTTC.

This clonotype has at least ten counts. The chain combines TRBV6-5 with TRBJ2-7; D is unresolved. The germline V gene encodes CDR1 MNHEY and CDR2 SVGAGI. V was shortened by 3 bases and J by 0 bases, with 6 bases between the two germline ends. The CDR3 has 13 amino acids. The DNA for the CDR3 is TGTGCCAGCAGTTATGGGCTCTCCTACGAGCAGTACTTC. Translation gives CASSYGLSYEQYF.

This clonotype was found a few times. The chain combines TRBV6-5 with TRBJ1-1; D remains unclear. This CDR3 spans 12 amino acids. CDR1 and CDR2 from the germline V gene are MNHEY and SVGAGI. The V end lost 8 bases, the J end lost 0 bases, and 7 bases lay between the germline ends. For the CDR3, the DNA is TGTGCCAGCGGGCAGTTGAACACTGAAGCTTTCTTT. Amino acids: CASGQLNTEAFF.

CDR3 in amino acids: CSAETGKVYEQYF. The CDR3 nucleotides are TGCAGTGCGGAGACGGGAAAGGTTTACGAGCAGTACTTC. The V call is TRBV20-1, the J call TRBJ2-7, with D perhaps TRBD2 (5 bases). Trimming removed 6 bases at V and 4 bases at J, with 16 bases between. The CDR3 covers 13 residues. Germline-derived CDR1 and CDR2 are DFQATT and SNEGSKA (reference sequence).

The chain recombines TRBV6-1 with TRBJ1-2, with D uncertain. The CDR3 is 13 residues long. V was pared by 7 bases and J by 4 bases, with 13 bases between. CDR1 and CDR2 from the germline V gene are MNHNS and SASEGT. CDR3 amino acids: CASTPSFGYGYTF. The DNA of the CDR3 is TGTGCCAGCACTCCATCTTTCGGCTATGGCTACACCTTC.

In its sample, this clonotype was seen a few times. This rearrangement joins TRBV7-9 to TRBJ2-3; tentatively, D is TRBD2 (6 bases). This CDR3 contains 15 residues. Trimming cost V 5 bases and J 0 bases, with 12 bases left between them. The germline CDR1 and CDR2 sequences are SEHNR and FQNEAQ (reference sequence). Written as DNA, the CDR3 is TGTGCCAGCAGCATAACCGGGACTAGCACAGATACGCAGTATTTT. Translated: CASSITGTSTDTQYF.

This chain uses TRBV4-3 with TRBJ2-1; D possibly matches TRBD1 or TRBD2 (5 bases each). V lost 0 bases to trimming and J lost 9 bases, with 15 bases between them. The CDR3 contains 15 residues. Germline V gives CDR1 LGHNA, CDR2 YSLEER. CDR3 in amino acids: CASSQDRGGKGEQFF. Written as DNA, the CDR3 is TGCGCCAGCAGCCAAGATCGGGGCGGCAAGGGTGAGCAGTTCTTC.